This TCR beta chain came from a study of early T cells in non-severe SARS-CoV-2 infection. This clonotype was observed a few times. Per the germline V gene, CDR1 is MNHNY and CDR2 is SVGAGI (reference sequence). The V end lost 2 bases, the J end lost 1 base, and 8 bases lay between the germline ends. This CDR3 has 14 amino acids. Each CDR3 protein gets one entry after TCRdb re-called the 5' RACE reads with MiXCR. This repertoire shows around 86,000 distinct CDR3 sequences, roughly 14% found once; its top ten account for roughly 0.6%. The sequenced sample consisted of whole blood. This receptor was obtained from an adult who was a healthcare worker with PCR-confirmed SARS-CoV-2 infection or an uninfected control (not recorded which). The J gene is TRBJ1-1, the V gene TRBV6-6; D remains unclear. Here the CDR3 DNA reads TGTGCCAGCAGTTACCTAGCCGAGAACACTGAAGCTTTCTTT. Translation: CASSYLAENTEAFF.